Listed below are T cell receptor beta chains from one sample, sequenced in a study of shared clonotypes between healthy human individuals. This table comes from immunoSEQ multiplex PCR, and its TCRdb copy is limited to in-frame clones, with some not included. Among millions of clones listed, over 85% were seen once. The sample was naive CD4+ T cells from PBMCs. All receptors derive from a man between 18 and 29 years old in good health. Some clones in this sample may be carry-over from other donors' samples. Both conserved end residues are part of each CDR3. Fields, in order: CDR3 protein, CDR3 DNA, J gene, clone size, V gene, D gene. D genes are given only for firm matches. A row's size may be missing; if present it is once, few, many or a size class.

cdr3_aa: CAWSRTRGRTSPLHF; cdr3_nt: TGTGCCTGGAGCCGTACGCGGGGTAGGACATCACCCCTCCACTTT; j_call: TRBJ1-6; clone_size: NA; v_call: TRBV30; d_call: NA
cdr3_aa: CASKLTGTSGRPYEQYF; cdr3_nt: TGTGCCAGCAAACTAACCGGGACTAGCGGGAGGCCCTACGAGCAGTACTTC; j_call: TRBJ2-7; clone_size: NA; v_call: TRBV27; d_call: TRBD2
cdr3_aa: CASSYRDTQYF; cdr3_nt: TGTGCCAGCAGTTACAGAGATACGCAGTATTTT; j_call: TRBJ2-3; clone_size: once; v_call: TRBV6-5; d_call: NA
cdr3_aa: CASRQLAGGAGYGYTF; cdr3_nt: TGTGCCAGCAGACAATTGGCCGGGGGCGCAGGCTATGGCTACACCTTC; j_call: TRBJ1-2; clone_size: NA; v_call: TRBV27; d_call: NA
cdr3_aa: CASSLVGPTDTQYF; cdr3_nt: TGTGCCAGCAGCTTAGTGGGGCCAACAGATACGCAGTATTTT; j_call: TRBJ2-3; clone_size: NA; v_call: TRBV7-3; d_call: NA
cdr3_aa: CASSFKWGGTDTQYF; cdr3_nt: TGTGCCAGCAGCTTTAAATGGGGTGGTACAGATACGCAGTATTTT; j_call: TRBJ2-3; clone_size: NA; v_call: TRBV7-2; d_call: NA
cdr3_aa: CASSSPGLAGPEQYF; cdr3_nt: TGTGCCAGCAGCTCTCCGGGACTAGCGGGACCCGAGCAGTACTTC; j_call: TRBJ2-7; clone_size: NA; v_call: TRBV5-4; d_call: TRBD2
cdr3_aa: CASRVAGDGGNEQFF; cdr3_nt: TGTGCCAGTAGAGTAGCGGGAGACGGTGGCAATGAGCAGTTCTTC; j_call: TRBJ2-1; clone_size: NA; v_call: TRBV19; d_call: TRBD2
cdr3_aa: CASSSTGLTDTQYF; cdr3_nt: TGTGCCAGCAGCTCGACAGGACTCACAGATACGCAGTATTTT; j_call: TRBJ2-3; clone_size: NA; v_call: TRBV7-8; d_call: NA
cdr3_aa: CASSPNPGLSTDTQYF; cdr3_nt: TGTGCCAGCAGTCCTAATCCGGGCCTTAGCACAGATACGCAGTATTTT; j_call: TRBJ2-3; clone_size: NA; v_call: TRBV7-3; d_call: NA
cdr3_aa: CASSQDDRALPYNEQFF; cdr3_nt: TGCGCCAGCAGCCAAGATGACAGAGCCCTCCCCTACAATGAGCAGTTCTTC; j_call: TRBJ2-1; clone_size: NA; v_call: TRBV4-1; d_call: NA
cdr3_aa: CASNRQPGNTEAFF; cdr3_nt: TGTGCCAGCAATAGACAGCCGGGGAACACTGAAGCTTTCTTT; j_call: TRBJ1-1; clone_size: NA; v_call: TRBV2; d_call: NA
cdr3_aa: CASSIAGTGELFF; cdr3_nt: TGTGCCAGCAGTATAGCGGGCACCGGGGAGCTGTTTTTT; j_call: TRBJ2-2; clone_size: NA; v_call: TRBV25-1; d_call: TRBD2
cdr3_aa: CAWTGRDPRTYGYTF; cdr3_nt: TGTGCCTGGACCGGCCGGGACCCTAGAACCTATGGCTACACCTTC; j_call: TRBJ1-2; clone_size: NA; v_call: TRBV30; d_call: NA
cdr3_aa: CASSTGGHPGYTF; cdr3_nt: TGTGCCAGCAGCACCGGGGGGCACCCGGGCTACACCTTC; j_call: TRBJ1-2; clone_size: NA; v_call: TRBV7-2; d_call: NA
cdr3_aa: CASSHGTSLDLYGYTF; cdr3_nt: TGTGCCAGCAGCCACGGGACAAGCCTAGACCTCTATGGCTACACCTTC; j_call: TRBJ1-2; clone_size: NA; v_call: TRBV5-5; d_call: NA
cdr3_aa: CASSLGSETQYF; cdr3_nt: TGTGCCAGCAGTTTAGGATCGGAGACCCAGTACTTC; j_call: TRBJ2-5; clone_size: NA; v_call: TRBV28; d_call: NA